Sequencing of this TCR beta chain was carried out in a study of OX40 agonist ivuxolimab in advanced cancers. About the study: Patients were roughly 81% male with ages roughly 20 to 90, mean 60.

The V end lost 3 bases, the J end lost 4 bases, and 7 bases lay between the germline ends. CDR1 is MGHDK and CDR2 is SYGVNS in the germline V gene. The CDR3 is 13 residues long. Patients with a history of autoimmune disease or on systemic immunosuppression were excluded. Sequencing was performed with immunoSEQ multiplex PCR; in TCRdb, only in-frame clones are kept and a portion is missing. The sample consists of nearly 80,000 clones, approximately 84% of them appearing once. General study findings and limits: Low normalized T-cell clonal expansion was additionally recorded for some nonresponders. Relative to CD4+, CD8+ T cells held more expanded clones on average.

About this clone: Its antigen is unidentified.

The sequence was collected from an adult with an advanced solid tumor such as melanoma, head and neck, liver or kidney cancer. The chain uses TRBV25-1 and TRBJ2-1; D not certain. The material sequenced was CD4+ or CD8+ T cells sorted from blood, taken in a trial of the OX40 agonist ivuxolimab. CDR3 DNA: TGTGCCAGCAGTGATCCTCCTTACAATGAGCAGTTCTTC. It specifies CASSDPPYNEQFF.